A single sample gave rise to the 11 T cell receptor beta chains below, sequenced in a study of CD8 T cells in ankylosing spondylitis. General study results and limits: Typical of ankylosing spondylitis blood, it appeared, was a TCR beta motif of roughly eight highly homologous variants.

One entry per CDR3 protein results from TCRdb running MiXCR on the 5' RACE reads. This sample has a few hundred thousand distinct CDR3 sequences; around 7.6% occur once, and the top ten carry more than 12%. These receptors have no identified antigens. Specimen: blood, either unsorted or a sorted T cell fraction (not recorded which). The receptors derive from a male donor with ankylosing spondylitis.

V gene TRBV5-1 combines with J gene TRBJ2-5, with 9 bases fitting TRBD1. The length of the CDR3 is 17 residues. J was trimmed by 4 bases and V by 4 bases; bases with no gene match: 14. Germline V CDR1 and CDR2: SGHRS, YFSETQ. In DNA form, the CDR3 reads TGCGCCAGCAGCGAGGACAGGGGTCCTCTTGACGGAGAGACCCAGTACTTC. As protein: CASSEDRGPLDGETQYF.

This clonotype was observed a few times. The V call is TRBV28, the J call TRBJ1-1, with D unresolved. This CDR3 contains 16 residues. The germline V gene encodes CDR1 MDHEN and CDR2 SYDVKM. V lost 2 bases, J lost 0 bases, and 13 bases lay in between. CDR3 loop: CASSLPSDLMNTEAFF. CDR3 DNA sequence: TGTGCCAGCAGTTTACCCTCAGACCTCATGAACACTGAAGCTTTCTTT.

This chain joins TRBV3-1 and TRBJ2-3; the D is unclear. The CDR3 has 15 residues. Trimming took off 3 bases at V and 2 bases at J, with 12 bases between the two ends. The V gene's germline CDR1 is LGHDT and CDR2 YNNKEL (reference sequence). The DNA for the CDR3 is TGTGCCAGCAGCCAGTTTCAGATTCCCACAGATACGCAGTATTTT. The encoded protein is CASSQFQIPTDTQYF.

This clonotype was found many times. The chain employs TRBV6-1 and TRBJ1-6; D unclear. Germline V gives CDR1 MNHNS, CDR2 SASEGT. Deletions cut 6 bases from V and 6 bases from J, with 12 bases between. The CDR3 is 14 residues long. CDR3 bases: TGTGCCAGCAGACGCCGGGCAGCTAATTCACCCCTCCACTTT. The encoded protein is CASRRRAANSPLHF.

This chain joins TRBV11-3 and TRBJ2-7; TRBD2 is a possible D gene (5 bases). Germline lookup yields CDR1 SGHNT and CDR2 YENEEA. V was pared by 8 bases and J by 2 bases, with 16 bases between. The CDR3 length is 14 residues. The CDR3, as DNA: TGTGCCAGCCAAGTAAACCCGGGGACCTACGAGCAGTACTTC. Translation: CASQVNPGTYEQYF.

This clonotype was observed a few times. The chain links TRBV27 to TRBJ2-2; the match to TRBD2 covers 9 bases. Germline V lookup: CDR1 MNHEY, CDR2 SMNVEV (reference sequence). Trimming cost V 1 base and J 0 bases; bases outside gene matches: 3. This CDR3 has 17 residues. The CDR3: CASSLWTSETNTGELFF. For the CDR3, the DNA is TGTGCCAGCAGTTTATGGACTAGCGAAACGAACACCGGGGAGCTGTTTTTT.

This clonotype appeared a few times. The chain couples TRBV3-1 to TRBJ2-3; no definite D call. Germline V gene data show CDR1 as LGHDT and CDR2 as YNNKEL (reference sequence). V lost 2 bases to trimming and J lost 4 bases, with 10 bases between them. The CDR3 loop spans 14 amino acids. The CDR3 spells CASSQSFGADTQYF. The CDR3 DNA reads as TGTGCCAGCAGCCAATCCTTTGGGGCAGATACGCAGTATTTT.

This clonotype turned up a few times. This chain connects TRBV27 to TRBJ1-5; D unclear. The CDR3 runs 16 residues. Germline V gene sequence: CDR1 MNHEY, CDR2 SMNVEV (reference sequence). Between the trimmed V and J ends, which lost 1 base and 0 bases, there was a span of 10 bases. CDR3 bases: TGTGCCAGCAGTTTATACTATGTTGGTAGCAATCAGCCCCAGCATTTT. Protein: CASSLYYVGSNQPQHF.

The chain is built from TRBV7-9 and TRBJ1-4; D uncertain. Per the germline V gene, CDR1 is SEHNR and CDR2 is FQNEAQ (reference sequence). V lost 1 base, J lost 2 bases, and 11 bases lay in between. The CDR3 contains 16 residues. The chain's CDR3 is CASSLDFLGTNEKLFF. CDR3 coding DNA: TGTGCCAGCAGCTTAGACTTCCTAGGGACTAATGAAAAACTGTTTTTT.

The sample holds a few counts of this clonotype. The V call is TRBV7-6, the J call TRBJ2-7; 8 bases are a match to TRBD2. J was trimmed by 3 bases and V by 5 bases; bases with no gene match: 9. Germline V gene lookup returns CDR1 SGHVS and CDR2 FNYEAQ. The CDR3 is 15 amino acids. CDR3 nucleotides: TGTGCCAGCAGCCTCGGGGGCGGGGGGATCTACGAGCAGTACTTC. Translated: CASSLGGGGIYEQYF. Supplemented by reference TRBV7-6 and TRBJ2-7, the full variable domain reads GAGVSQSPRYKVTKRGQDVALRCDPISGHVSLYWYRQALGQGPEFLTYFNYEAQQDKSGLPNDRFSAERPEGSISTLTIQRTEQRDSAMYRCASSLGGGGIYEQYFGPGTRLTVT.

In this sample, this clonotype turned up many times. The chain has TRBV6-1 and TRBJ2-1; D uncertain. Trimming took off 7 bases at V and 0 bases at J, with 16 bases between the two ends. Germline CDR1 MNHNS, CDR2 SASEGT. The CDR3 consists of 16 residues. The CDR3 reads CASTFRAASSYNEQFF. CDR3 DNA: TGTGCCAGCACCTTTAGGGCAGCGAGCTCCTACAATGAGCAGTTCTTC.